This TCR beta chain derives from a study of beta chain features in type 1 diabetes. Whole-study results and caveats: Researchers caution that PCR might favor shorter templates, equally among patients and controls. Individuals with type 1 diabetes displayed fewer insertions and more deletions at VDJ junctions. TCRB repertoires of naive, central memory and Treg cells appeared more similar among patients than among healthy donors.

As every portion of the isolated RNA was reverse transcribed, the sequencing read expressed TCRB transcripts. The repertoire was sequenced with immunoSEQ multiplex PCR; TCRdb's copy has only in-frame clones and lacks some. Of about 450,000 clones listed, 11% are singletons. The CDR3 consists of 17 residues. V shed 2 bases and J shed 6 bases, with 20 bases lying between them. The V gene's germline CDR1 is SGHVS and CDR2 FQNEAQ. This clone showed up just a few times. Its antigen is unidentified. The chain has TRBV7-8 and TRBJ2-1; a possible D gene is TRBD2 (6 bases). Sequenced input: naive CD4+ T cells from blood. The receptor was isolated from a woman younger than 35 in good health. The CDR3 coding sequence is TGTGCCAGCAGCTTACAGGGCCCGGGAGCCGGGGTCAATGAGCAGTTCTTC. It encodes CASSLQGPGAGVNEQFF.